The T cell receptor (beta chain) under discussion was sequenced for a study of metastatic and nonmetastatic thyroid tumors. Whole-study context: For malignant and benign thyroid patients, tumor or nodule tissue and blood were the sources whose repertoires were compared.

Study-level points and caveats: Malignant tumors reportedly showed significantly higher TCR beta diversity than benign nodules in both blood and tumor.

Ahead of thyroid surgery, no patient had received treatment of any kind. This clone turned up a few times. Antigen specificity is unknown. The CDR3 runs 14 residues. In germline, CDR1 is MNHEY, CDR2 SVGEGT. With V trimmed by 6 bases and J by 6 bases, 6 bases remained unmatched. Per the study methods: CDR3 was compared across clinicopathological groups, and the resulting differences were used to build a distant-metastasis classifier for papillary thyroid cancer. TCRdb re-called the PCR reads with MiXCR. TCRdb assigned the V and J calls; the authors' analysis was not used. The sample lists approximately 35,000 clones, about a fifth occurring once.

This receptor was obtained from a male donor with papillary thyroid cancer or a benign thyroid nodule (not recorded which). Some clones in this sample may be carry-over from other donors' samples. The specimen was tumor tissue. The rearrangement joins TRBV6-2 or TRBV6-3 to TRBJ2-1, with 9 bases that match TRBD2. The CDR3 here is CASRGLASFNEQFF. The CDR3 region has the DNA TGTGCCAGCAGGGGACTAGCTAGTTTCAATGAGCAGTTCTTC.